The 28 T cell receptor beta chains given below trace back to one sample, sequenced in a study of OX40 agonist ivuxolimab in advanced cancers. Only in-frame clones appear in the TCRdb table, and some are missing; sequencing was by immunoSEQ multiplex PCR. Of roughly 64,000 clones in the sample, roughly nine tenths were seen once. The sample in question was CD4+ or CD8+ T cells sorted from blood, obtained in a trial of the OX40 agonist ivuxolimab. These receptors were collected from an adult with an advanced solid tumor such as melanoma, head and neck, liver or kidney cancer.

The rearrangement joins TRBV7-9 to TRBJ2-7; D ambiguous. CDR3 length: 15 residues. CDR1 is SEHNR, CDR2 FQNEAQ, per germline (reference sequence). The V end lost 2 bases, the J end lost 6 bases, and 17 bases lay between the germline ends. The CDR3 bases are TGTGCCAGCAGCTTATTAGCCGATTACCCAGGCGAGCAGTACTTC. It translates to CASSLLADYPGEQYF.

This clone was seen a single time. The rearrangement joins TRBV28 to TRBJ2-3; 10 nucleotides align to TRBD1. The CDR3 is 15 residues long. The germline CDR1 and CDR2 sequences are MDHEN and SYDVKM. The V gene end was trimmed by 4 bases and the J gene end by 4 bases; junction bases not matched to a gene: 5. CDR3 region: CASSSGTGVADTQYF. The CDR3 coding sequence is TGTGCCAGCAGTTCCGGGACAGGGGTGGCAGATACGCAGTATTTT.

This chain joins TRBV2 and TRBJ1-2, with D perhaps TRBD1 (6 bases). This CDR3 region has 15 residues. Trimming cost V 6 bases and J 8 bases, with 22 bases left between them. CDR1 SNHLY and CDR2 FYNNEI come from the germline V gene. CDR3 DNA: TGTGCCAGCAGCGGCCTTGACAGAGGGACAAAGGGCTACACCTTC. Translated, it gives CASSGLDRGTKGYTF.

This CDR3 is CASSLPGSSTYEQYF. CDR3 DNA sequence: TGTGCCAGCAGTTTACCCGGGAGCTCGACCTACGAGCAGTACTTC. The rearrangement uses TRBV28 and TRBJ2-7, with D perhaps matching TRBD2 (6 bases). There are 15 residues in the CDR3. CDR1 MDHEN and CDR2 SYDVKM come from the germline V gene. V was clipped by 2 bases and J by 2 bases, with 13 bases between them.

The J gene is TRBJ2-2, the V gene TRBV5-4; the match to TRBD2 covers 7 bases. Unmatched junction bases numbered 7, after V lost 6 bases and J lost 2 bases. This CDR3 comprises 15 residues. The germline V gene encodes CDR1 SGHNT and CDR2 YYREEE (reference sequence). CDR3 sequence: CASNPGAGNTGELFF. The CDR3 DNA reads as TGTGCCAGCAACCCAGGAGCGGGAAACACCGGGGAGCTGTTTTTT.

The CDR3 DNA sequence: TGTGCCAGCAGTTTATCGCGCGGGGTGAGAGAGCAGTACTTC. Protein sequence: CASSLSRGVREQYF. The chain employs TRBV28 and TRBJ2-7; TRBD2 is a possible D gene (6 bases). Germline V gene lookup returns CDR1 MDHEN and CDR2 SYDVKM. The CDR3 is made up of 14 amino acids. The V gene lost 1 base and the J gene lost 7 bases, with 14 bases spanning the gap.

The gene calls are TRBV30 and TRBJ1-5, with TRBD1 as a possible D gene (5 bases). This CDR3 comprises 15 residues. Trimming took off 0 bases at V and 0 bases at J, with 9 bases between the two ends. Germline V gene lookup returns CDR1 GTSNPN and CDR2 SVGIG (reference sequence). This chain's CDR3 is CAWSVGGDSNQPQHF. The CDR3 nucleotides read TGTGCCTGGAGTGTAGGAGGGGATAGCAATCAGCCCCAGCATTTT.

This CDR3 reads CASRMAGVAADTQYF. DNA for the CDR3: TGTGCCAGCAGGATGGCGGGGGTAGCGGCAGATACGCAGTATTTT. The chain carries TRBV6-5 and TRBJ2-3, with TRBD2 identical over 7 bases. V was pared by 6 bases and J by 4 bases, with 10 bases of the junction left unmatched. The germline gives CDR1 MNHEY, CDR2 SVGAGI. The CDR3 totals 15 residues.

The CDR3 DNA is TGTGCCAGCTCAATAGACAGGGGCGGAACTGAAGCTTTCTTT. Its protein product is CASSIDRGGTEAFF. The chain has TRBV18 and TRBJ1-1; 8 bases match TRBD1. CDR1 and CDR2 (germline): KGHSH, LQKENI. CDR3 length: 14 amino acids. The J segment lost 5 bases and the V segment lost 5 bases, leaving 7 bases of the junction unmatched.

The chain recombines TRBV7-9 with TRBJ2-7; 7 bases map to TRBD1. The CDR3 extends over 14 amino acids. The ends lost 4 bases at V and 3 bases at J; junction bases unmatched: 6. The germline CDR1 and CDR2 sequences are SEHNR and FQNEAQ (reference sequence). The CDR3 sequence is CASSYSDRDYEQYF. The CDR3 DNA sequence: TGTGCCAGCAGCTATAGCGACAGGGACTACGAGCAGTACTTC.

The CDR3 DNA reads TGTGCCAGCAGGAATAGCGGGGAAAGCTCCTACGAGCAGTACTTC. Encoded protein: CASRNSGESSYEQYF. The J gene is TRBJ2-7, the V gene TRBV6-1; 8 nucleotides align to TRBD2. CDR3 length: 15 residues. The junction had 7 bases not matched to a gene; V was cut back by 6 bases and J by 0 bases. The germline V gene encodes CDR1 MNHNS and CDR2 SASEGT.

This chain uses TRBV15 with TRBJ2-2, with TRBD2 matching 8 bases. The junction had 11 bases not matched to a gene; V was cut back by 2 bases and J by 3 bases. Germline-derived CDR1 and CDR2 are LNHNV and YYDKDF (reference sequence). The CDR3 has 18 residues. The CDR3 sequence is CATSRLASGWGDTGELFF. CDR3 bases: TGTGCCACCAGCAGATTGGCTAGCGGGTGGGGGGACACCGGGGAGCTGTTTTTT.

This clone was observed a few times. The V call is TRBV5-1, the J call TRBJ1-2; TRBD1 is a possible D gene (5 bases). This CDR3 contains 14 residues. Germline CDR1 reads SGHRS; CDR2 reads YFSETQ. Trimming cost V 0 bases and J 2 bases, with 8 bases left between them. The CDR3 protein is CASSLDRRNYGYTF. The CDR3 DNA is TGCGCCAGCAGCTTGGACAGGCGAAACTATGGCTACACCTTC. Variable domain in full (rest from reference TRBV5-1 and TRBJ1-2): KAGVTQTPRYLIKTRGQQVTLSCSPISGHRSVSWYQQTPGQGLQFLFEYFSETQRNKGNFPGRFSGRQFSNSRSEMNVSTLELGDSALYLCASSLDRRNYGYTFGSGTRLTVV.

This chain links TRBV4-1 with TRBJ2-2, with D possibly being TRBD2 (5 bases). There are 15 residues in the CDR3. V shed 0 bases and J shed 4 bases, with 9 bases lying between them. Germline values: CDR1 MGHRA, CDR2 YSYEKL. The CDR3, as DNA: TGCGCCAGCAGCCAAGATTTGGCGGGCACCGGGGAGCTGTTTTTT. Its translation: CASSQDLAGTGELFF.

Here the CDR3 DNA reads TGTGCCAGCAGCGGACCCACCGGACAAAATAATGAAAAACTGTTTTTT. It yields the protein CASSGPTGQNNEKLFF. V is TRBV7-2 and J is TRBJ1-4; the D gene is possibly TRBD1 (5 bases). In germline, CDR1 is SGHTA, CDR2 FQGNSA. The CDR3 sequence is 16 residues long. V gave up 5 bases and J gave up 4 bases, with 17 bases separating them.

The J gene is TRBJ2-5, the V gene TRBV5-1; D is uncertain. CDR3 size: 12 residues. V was clipped by 4 bases and J by 3 bases, with 7 bases between them. Germline V CDR1 and CDR2: SGHRS, YFSETQ. CDR3 sequence (DNA): TGCGCCAGCAGCCAGAATAAAGAGACCCAGTACTTC. Amino acids: CASSQNKETQYF.

The V gene is TRBV27, the J gene TRBJ2-1, with TRBD1 identical over 9 bases. The V gene end was trimmed by 4 bases and the J gene end by 6 bases; junction bases not matched to a gene: 4. CDR1 MNHEY and CDR2 SMNVEV come from the germline V gene (reference sequence). This CDR3 has 14 amino acids. CDR3 amino acids: CASSSRDRANEQFF. CDR3 coding DNA: TGTGCCAGCAGTTCCCGGGACAGGGCCAATGAGCAGTTCTTC.

The gene calls are TRBV18 and TRBJ2-3; D is possibly TRBD1 (7 bases). The germline CDR1 and CDR2 sequences are KGHSH and LQKENI. V lost 3 bases and J 4 bases, leaving 17 bases between the germline ends. This CDR3 has 16 amino acids. The CDR3 reads CASSPRVLRGADTQYF. The CDR3 coding sequence is TGTGCCAGCTCACCCCGTGTTCTCAGGGGGGCAGATACGCAGTATTTT.

The DNA of the CDR3 is TGTGCCAGCAGTGTAGGGACACGACCCTACGAGCAGTACTTC. As protein: CASSVGTRPYEQYF. The chain joins TRBV2 to TRBJ2-7; D might be TRBD1 (6 bases). V was pared by 4 bases and J by 2 bases, with 12 bases between. From germline, CDR1 is SNHLY and CDR2 FYNNEI. The CDR3 loop spans 14 amino acids.

The chain combines TRBV28 with TRBJ1-2; 9 bases match TRBD1. The CDR3 is 14 residues long. Germline assignment: CDR1 MDHEN and CDR2 SYDVKM. V was pared by 7 bases and J by 2 bases, with 5 bases of the junction left unmatched. The CDR3 sequence is CASNTGGDNYGYTF. The DNA of the CDR3 is TGTGCCAGCAACACAGGGGGCGACAACTATGGCTACACCTTC.

This chain uses TRBV19 with TRBJ2-7; 9 nucleotides line up with TRBD2. From germline, CDR1 is LNHDA and CDR2 SQIVND (reference sequence). The CDR3 runs 14 residues. V gave up 4 bases and J gave up 2 bases; unmatched junction bases: 3. CDR3 in DNA: TGTGCCAGTAGTACTAGCGGGGTCACCTACGAGCAGTACTTC. It encodes CASSTSGVTYEQYF. The full variable domain, its missing parts supplied by reference TRBV19 and TRBJ2-7, is DGGITQSPKYLFRKEGQNVTLSCEQNLNHDAMYWYRQDPGQGLRLIYYSQIVNDFQKGDIAEGYSVSREKKESFPLTVTSAQKNPTAFYLCASSTSGVTYEQYFGPGTRLTVT.

This clone showed up just once. V and J are TRBV19 and TRBJ2-5, with D perhaps TRBD2 (5 bases). Trimming cost V 10 bases and J 7 bases, with 13 bases left between them. The CDR3 spans 11 residues. Germline V gene data show CDR1 as LNHDA and CDR2 as SQIVND (reference sequence). CDR3 nucleotide sequence: TGTGCCACTCACGAGGGTCGGACCCAGTACTTC. Its protein product is CATHEGRTQYF.

This chain links TRBV18 with TRBJ2-2; D possibly corresponds to TRBD1 (5 bases). This CDR3 has 14 amino acids. Per the germline V gene, CDR1 is KGHSH and CDR2 is LQKENI. Trimming stripped 3 bases from V and 1 base from J, with 6 bases between. The DNA for the CDR3 is TGTGCCAGCTCACCCGACAGGAACACCGGGGAGCTGTTTTTT. It yields the protein CASSPDRNTGELFF.

The CDR3 loop reads CASNPSGRGETQYF. The CDR3 DNA follows: TGTGCCAGCAATCCTAGCGGGAGAGGGGAGACCCAGTACTTC. J is TRBJ2-5 and V is TRBV28; 10 nucleotides align to TRBD2. Trimming removed 7 bases from V and 5 bases from J; junction bases left unmatched: 7. CDR3 length: 14 amino acids. CDR1 and CDR2 (germline): MDHEN, SYDVKM.

The chain has TRBV11-2 and TRBJ2-5, with 10 bases that match TRBD2. Germline assignment: CDR1 SGHAT and CDR2 FQNNGV. V dropped 5 bases and J dropped 2; count of bases not matched to a gene: 5. The CDR3 consists of 15 residues. The CDR3 loop is CASSLRTSGQETQYF. In DNA, the CDR3 is TGTGCCAGCAGCCTTCGGACTAGCGGTCAAGAGACCCAGTACTTC.

The chain links TRBV28 to TRBJ2-7; D is uncertain. CDR1 is MDHEN and CDR2 is SYDVKM in the germline V gene. The V and J ends lost 1 base and 6 bases respectively, with 16 bases between them. There are 15 residues in the CDR3. CDR3 region: CASSLLLGLRPEQYF. In nucleotides, the CDR3 is TGTGCCAGCAGTTTATTATTGGGCCTTAGACCCGAGCAGTACTTC.

The chain links TRBV7-8 to TRBJ2-7; 15 bases agree with TRBD2. The CDR3 extends over 16 amino acids. Germline values: CDR1 SGHVS, CDR2 FQNEAQ. V was clipped by 5 bases and J by 7 bases; unmatched bases: 9. Written as DNA, the CDR3 is TGTGCCAGCAGCGTTCGGGGACTAGCGGGAGGTGGGGAGCAGTACTTC. It specifies CASSVRGLAGGGEQYF.

The J gene is TRBJ1-5, the V gene TRBV6-1; D not resolved. This CDR3 is built from 12 residues. Germline V gene data show CDR1 as MNHNS and CDR2 as SASEGT. Trimming removed 6 bases at V and 0 bases at J, with 3 bases between. This chain's CDR3 is CASRYSNQPQHF. The DNA for the CDR3 is TGTGCCAGCAGATATAGCAATCAGCCCCAGCATTTT.